This TCR beta chain was recovered during a study of CD8 T cells in ankylosing spondylitis. A quantitative 5'-RACE method, one with molecular barcodes, was used to make TCR beta libraries. From the 5' RACE reads, TCRdb called clonotypes with MiXCR, one entry per CDR3 protein. The data show a few hundred thousand distinct CDR3 sequences, with 15% to 20% seen just once and around 30% held by the top ten. CDR1 is LNHDA and CDR2 is SQIVND in the germline V gene (reference sequence). The CDR3 is 15 amino acids. V shed 7 bases and J 4 bases; nucleotides not matched to a gene: 5. Study-level findings and limits: Earlier literature documents some of the motif variants in reactive arthritis synovial fluid and blood. Enrichment of disease-linked clones was reportedly significant in matched ankylosing spondylitis synovial fluid.

Notes on this clonotype: The antigen is not known.

This chain uses TRBV19 with TRBJ2-1; 12 bases are shared with TRBD2. Sequencing input: blood, either unsorted or a sorted T cell fraction (not recorded which). The clonotype was recovered from a male donor with ankylosing spondylitis or in good health (not recorded which). The CDR3 coding sequence is TGTGCCAGTACCGCACTAGCGGGAGGATACAATGAGCAGTTCTTC. It yields the protein CASTALAGGYNEQFF.